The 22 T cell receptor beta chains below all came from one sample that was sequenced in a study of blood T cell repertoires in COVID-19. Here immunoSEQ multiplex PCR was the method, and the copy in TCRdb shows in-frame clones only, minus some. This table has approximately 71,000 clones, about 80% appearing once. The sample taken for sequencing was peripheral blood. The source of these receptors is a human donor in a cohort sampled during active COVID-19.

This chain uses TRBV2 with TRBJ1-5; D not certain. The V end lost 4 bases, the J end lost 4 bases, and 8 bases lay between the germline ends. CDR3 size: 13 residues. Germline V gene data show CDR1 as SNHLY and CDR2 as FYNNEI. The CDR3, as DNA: TGTGCCAGCAGTGGGGCAGAGAATCAGCCCCAGCATTTT. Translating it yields CASSGAENQPQHF.

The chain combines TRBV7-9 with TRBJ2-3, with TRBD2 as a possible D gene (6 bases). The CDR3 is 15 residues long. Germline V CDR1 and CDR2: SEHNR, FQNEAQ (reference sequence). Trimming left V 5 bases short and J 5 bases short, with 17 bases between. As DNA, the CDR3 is TGTGCCAGCAGCAAAGTCGGCGGGGTTGAAGATACGCAGTATTTT. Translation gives CASSKVGGVEDTQYF.

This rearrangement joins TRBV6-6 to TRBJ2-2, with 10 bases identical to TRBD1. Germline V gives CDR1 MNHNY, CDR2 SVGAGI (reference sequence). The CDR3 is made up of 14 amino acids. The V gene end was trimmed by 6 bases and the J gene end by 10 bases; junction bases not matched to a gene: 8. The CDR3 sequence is CASRRTGGSPELFF. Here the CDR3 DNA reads TGTGCCAGCAGACGGACAGGGGGGTCCCCGGAGCTGTTTTTT.

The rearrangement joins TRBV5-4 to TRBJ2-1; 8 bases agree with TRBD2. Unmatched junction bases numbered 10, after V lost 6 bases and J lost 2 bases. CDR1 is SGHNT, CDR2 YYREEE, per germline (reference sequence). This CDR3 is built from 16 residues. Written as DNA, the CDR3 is TGTGCCAGCACCCCACGGGGGGGACAAGCCTACAATGAGCAGTTCTTC. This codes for CASTPRGGQAYNEQFF.

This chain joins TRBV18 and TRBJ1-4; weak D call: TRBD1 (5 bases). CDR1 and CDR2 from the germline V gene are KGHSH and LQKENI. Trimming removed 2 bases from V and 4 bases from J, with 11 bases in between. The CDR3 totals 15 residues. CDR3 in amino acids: CASSPTIQVNEKLFF. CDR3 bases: TGTGCCAGCTCACCAACTATACAGGTTAATGAAAAACTGTTTTTT. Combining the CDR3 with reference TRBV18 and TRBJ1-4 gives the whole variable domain NAGVMQNPRHLVRRRGQEARLRCSPMKGHSHVYWYRQLPEEGLKFMVYLQKENIIDESGMPKERFSAEFPKEGPSILRIQQVVRGDSAAYFCASSPTIQVNEKLFFGSGTQLSVL.

The CDR3 is CASSRRGTNRDEQFF. In DNA, the CDR3 is TGTGCCAGCAGTAGGAGAGGGACTAACAGGGATGAGCAGTTCTTC. This sequence joins TRBV2 and TRBJ2-1, with D possibly being TRBD2 (7 bases). CDR1 is SNHLY and CDR2 is FYNNEI in the germline V gene. CDR3 length: 15 residues. The V end lost 5 bases, the J end lost 8 bases, and 19 bases lay between the germline ends.

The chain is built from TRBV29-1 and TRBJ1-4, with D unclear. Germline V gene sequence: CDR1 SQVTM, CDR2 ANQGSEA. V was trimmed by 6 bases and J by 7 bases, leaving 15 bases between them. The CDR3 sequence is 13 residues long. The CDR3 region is CSVRWTGTEKLFF. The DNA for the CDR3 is TGCAGCGTCCGGTGGACGGGAACTGAAAAACTGTTTTTT.

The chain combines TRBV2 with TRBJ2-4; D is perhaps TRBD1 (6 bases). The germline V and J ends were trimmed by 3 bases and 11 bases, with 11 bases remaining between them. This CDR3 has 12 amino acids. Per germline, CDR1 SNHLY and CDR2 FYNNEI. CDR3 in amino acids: CASSDDRSLQYF. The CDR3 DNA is TGTGCCAGCAGTGATGACAGGAGCCTTCAGTACTTC. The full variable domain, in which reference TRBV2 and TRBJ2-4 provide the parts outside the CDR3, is EPEVTQTPSHQVTQMGQEVILRCVPISNHLYFYWYRQILGQKVEFLVSFYNNEISEKSEIFDDQFSVERPDGSNFTLKIRSTKLEDSAMYFCASSDDRSLQYFGAGTRLSVL.

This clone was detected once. The DNA for the CDR3 is TGTGCCAGTACCCACCGTGGCAGAAACTCTGGGGCCAACGTCCTGACTTTC. It encodes CASTHRGRNSGANVLTF. This chain uses TRBV19 with TRBJ2-6; D call uncertain. V was pared by 7 bases and J by 0 bases, with 16 bases between. Germline V gene data show CDR1 as LNHDA and CDR2 as SQIVND (reference sequence). This CDR3 contains 17 residues.

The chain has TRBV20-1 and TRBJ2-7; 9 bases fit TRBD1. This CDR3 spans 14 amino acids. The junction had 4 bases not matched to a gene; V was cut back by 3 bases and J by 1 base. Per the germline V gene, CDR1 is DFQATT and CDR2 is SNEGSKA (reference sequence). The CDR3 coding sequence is TGCAGTGCTAGTCCCGGGACAGGGTCCTACGAGCAGTACTTC. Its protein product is CSASPGTGSYEQYF.

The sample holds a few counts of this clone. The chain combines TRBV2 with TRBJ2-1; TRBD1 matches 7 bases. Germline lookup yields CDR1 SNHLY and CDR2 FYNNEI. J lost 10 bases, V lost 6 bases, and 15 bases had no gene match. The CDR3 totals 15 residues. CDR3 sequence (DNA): TGTGCCAGCAGGGCGACAGGGTTCCGTTATAAGGAGCAGTTCTTC. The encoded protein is CASRATGFRYKEQFF.

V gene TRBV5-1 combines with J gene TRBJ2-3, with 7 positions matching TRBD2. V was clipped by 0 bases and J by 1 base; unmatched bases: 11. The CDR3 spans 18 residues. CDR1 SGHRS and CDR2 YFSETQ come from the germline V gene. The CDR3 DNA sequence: TGCGCCAGCAGCTTGGACCGGATTGGGGCGGGAGGCACAGATACGCAGTATTTT. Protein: CASSLDRIGAGGTDTQYF.

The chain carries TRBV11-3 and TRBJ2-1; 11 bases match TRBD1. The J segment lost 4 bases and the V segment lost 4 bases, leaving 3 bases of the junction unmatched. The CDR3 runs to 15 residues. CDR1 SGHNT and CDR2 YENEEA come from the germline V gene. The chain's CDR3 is CASSSGTGGYNEQFF. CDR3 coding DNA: TGTGCCAGCAGCTCCGGGACAGGGGGGTACAATGAGCAGTTCTTC.

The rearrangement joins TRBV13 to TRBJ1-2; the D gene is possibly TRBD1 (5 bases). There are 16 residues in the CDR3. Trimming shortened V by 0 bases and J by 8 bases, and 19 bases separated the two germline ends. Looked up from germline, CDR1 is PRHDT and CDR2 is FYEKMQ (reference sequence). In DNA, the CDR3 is TGTGCCAGCAGCTTAGGATCGGCCGGCCAGGGTGGGGGCTACACCTTC. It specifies CASSLGSAGQGGGYTF. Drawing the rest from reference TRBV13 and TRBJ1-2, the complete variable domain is AAGVIQSPRHLIKEKRETATLKCYPIPRHDTVYWYQQGPGQDPQFLISFYEKMQSDKGSIPDRFSAQQFSDYHSELNMSSLELGDSALYFCASSLGSAGQGGGYTFGSGTRLTVV.

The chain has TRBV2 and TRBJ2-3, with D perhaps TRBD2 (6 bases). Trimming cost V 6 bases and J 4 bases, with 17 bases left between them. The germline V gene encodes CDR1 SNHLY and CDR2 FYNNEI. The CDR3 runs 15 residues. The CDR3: CASSPQAGRADTQYF. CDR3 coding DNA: TGTGCCAGCAGCCCCCAGGCGGGGAGAGCAGATACGCAGTATTTT.

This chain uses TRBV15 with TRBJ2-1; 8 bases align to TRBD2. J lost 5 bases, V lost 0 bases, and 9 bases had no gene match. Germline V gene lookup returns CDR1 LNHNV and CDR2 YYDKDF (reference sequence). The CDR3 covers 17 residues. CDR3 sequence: CATSRDLTSAGDNEQFF. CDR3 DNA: TGTGCCACCAGCAGAGACCTGACTAGCGCGGGCGACAATGAGCAGTTCTTC.

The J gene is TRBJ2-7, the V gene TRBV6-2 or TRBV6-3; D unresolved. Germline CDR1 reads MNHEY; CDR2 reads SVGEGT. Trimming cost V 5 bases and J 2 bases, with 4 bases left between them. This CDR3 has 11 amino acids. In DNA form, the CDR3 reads TGTGCCAGCAGTAGAGCCTACGAGCAGTACTTC. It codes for CASSRAYEQYF.

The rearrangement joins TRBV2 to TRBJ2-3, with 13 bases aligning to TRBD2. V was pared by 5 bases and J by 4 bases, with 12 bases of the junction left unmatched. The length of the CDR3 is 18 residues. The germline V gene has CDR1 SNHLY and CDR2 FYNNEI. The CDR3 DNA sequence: TGTGCCAGCAGTCACCGGACTAGCGGGAGCGCCGGATCAGATACGCAGTATTTT. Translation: CASSHRTSGSAGSDTQYF.

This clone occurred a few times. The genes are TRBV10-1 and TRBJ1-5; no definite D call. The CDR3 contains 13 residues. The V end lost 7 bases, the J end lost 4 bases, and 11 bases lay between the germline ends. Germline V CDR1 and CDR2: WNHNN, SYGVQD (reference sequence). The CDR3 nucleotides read TGCGCCAGCATTGGGCCGCGAAATCAGCCCCAGCATTTT. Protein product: CASIGPRNQPQHF.

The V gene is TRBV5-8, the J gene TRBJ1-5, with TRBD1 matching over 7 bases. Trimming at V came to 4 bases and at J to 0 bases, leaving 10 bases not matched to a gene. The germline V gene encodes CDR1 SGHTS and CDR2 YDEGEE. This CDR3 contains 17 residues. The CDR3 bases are TGTGCCAGCAGCCTGGGCCGGGACAGCTATAGCAATCAGCCCCAGCATTTT. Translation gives CASSLGRDSYSNQPQHF.

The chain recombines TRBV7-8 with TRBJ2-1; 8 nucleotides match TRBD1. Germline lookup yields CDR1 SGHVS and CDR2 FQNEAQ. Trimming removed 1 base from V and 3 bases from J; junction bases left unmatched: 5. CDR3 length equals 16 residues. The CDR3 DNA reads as TGTGCCAGCAGCTTAGATCTGGGGACAGGCTACAATGAGCAGTTCTTC. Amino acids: CASSLDLGTGYNEQFF.

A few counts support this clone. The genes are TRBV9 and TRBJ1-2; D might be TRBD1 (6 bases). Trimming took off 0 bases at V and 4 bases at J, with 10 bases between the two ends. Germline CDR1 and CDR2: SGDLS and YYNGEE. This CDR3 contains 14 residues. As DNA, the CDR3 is TGTGCCAGCAGCGTAGACAGGGCAAGCTATGGCTACACCTTC. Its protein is CASSVDRASYGYTF.